The rows below give T cell receptor beta chains drawn from one sample of a study of shared clonotypes between healthy human individuals. Generated by immunoSEQ multiplex PCR, the TCRdb table keeps only in-frame clones and is missing some. The repertoire holds roughly 680,000 clones, with roughly two thirds as singletons. Sequencing was performed on memory CD4+ T cells sorted from blood. The receptors shown here come from a woman aged 30 to 39 in good health. The conserved cysteine and the conserved F or W are not part of the CDR3 here.

>12|TRBV6-1|TRBJ2-3
ASITGPDSDTQY
>12|TRBV7-2|TRBJ2-5
ASSLWGFQETQY
>11|TRBV19|TRBJ2-1
ASTRQGYNEQF
>12|TRBV19|TRBJ1-5
ASSSRGGNQPQH
>10|TRBV6-1|TRBJ2-7
ASRDTGTEQY
>12|TRBV2|TRBJ1-4
ASSDRGSNEKLF
>13|TRBV7-8|TRBJ2-1
ASSTREGTSNEQF
>12|TRBV5-1|TRBJ2-1
ASNRQGAYNEQF
>12|TRBV28|TRBJ1-5
ASSRDVSNQPQH
>14|TRBV7-3|TRBJ2-1
ASSLSGTISYNEQF
>13|TRBV7-7|TRBJ2-5
ASSLGASAKETQY
>17|TRBV14|TRBJ2-5
ASSQDLFRASGRQETQY
>10|TRBV6-1|TRBJ2-7
ASSEGGDEQY
>10|TRBV29-1|TRBJ2-5
SGGWGGETQY
>15|TRBV2|TRBJ2-3
ASTGASASDSADTQY
>14|TRBV2|TRBJ2-5
ASSVNVRGRGGDQY
>9|TRBV29-1|TRBJ1-1
SVGWDTEAF
>13|TRBV5-1|TRBJ2-5
ASSMGQGPQETQY
>11|TRBV5-1|TRBJ2-7
ASTQTSGYEQY
>12|TRBV2|TRBJ2-1
ASSQLAGVNEQF
>9|TRBV28|TRBJ1-1
ASRQSGLAF
>11|TRBV28|TRBJ1-5
ASTPSSNQPQH
>13|TRBV7-2|TRBJ1-5
ASTRQGGGNQPQH
>13|TRBV4-1|TRBJ1-3
ASSQPWESGNTIY
>11|TRBV5-6|TRBJ1-2
ASSLADRSGYT
>14|TRBV18|TRBJ1-6
ASSPPGQGGNSPLH
>15|TRBV25-1|TRBJ2-5
ASSEGVGDRVQETQY
>14|TRBV9|TRBJ2-1
ASSVRRFPSYNEQF
>16|TRBV11-2|TRBJ2-3
ASSFAGRASGRTDTQY
>13|TRBV25-1|TRBJ2-2
ASAPAGVATGELF
>9|TRBV30|TRBJ1-1
AWSVPVKAF
>13|TRBV25-1|TRBJ2-7
ASSESGTRPYEQY
>13|TRBV28|TRBJ1-1
ASSDRAGMNTEAF